The TCR beta chain described here comes from a study of breast tumors, draining lymph nodes, adjacent tissues. About this clonotype: Its matching antigen is unknown.

General study points: Luminal-like breast cancer showed significantly greater tumor-nontumor repertoire similarity than basal-like breast cancer did.

The CDR3 contains 15 residues. Trimming pared 5 bases from V and 4 bases from J, leaving 16 bases between. Germline V CDR1 and CDR2: SGHDT, YYEEEE. One entry per CDR3 protein results from TCRdb running MiXCR on the multiplex PCR reads. In the table there are about 14,000 distinct CDR3 sequences, around 54% of which are singletons. The sample was tumor-adjacent breast tissue. This TCR came from a female donor with breast cancer. Some clones in this sample may be carry-over from other donors' samples. The chain has TRBV5-6 and TRBJ1-5; maybe TRBD1 (6 bases). This chain's CDR3 is CASSRRGMRNQPQHF. The CDR3 DNA reads as TGTGCCAGCAGTCGGAGGGGGATGAGAAATCAGCCCCAGCATTTT.